This TCR beta chain originates from a study of T cell repertoires in cytomegalovirus infection (dated by TCRdb to the late 2010s). Context from the whole study: Because public TCR beta signatures pointed to carriage of CMV infection together with the matching HLA type, the HLA type of each donor mattered for the analysis. Points the paper makes about the study in general: In both this cohort and an independent approximately 400-donor cohort, the cumulative frequency of public TCR beta family members distinguished carriers of CMV infection plus the relevant HLA type. The ex vivo response was dominated by HLA-C-restricted CMV-specific TCR beta clonotypes, which also provided the single most frequent clonotype in two of eight donors.

Sequencing relied on an Illumina HiSeq 1500. TCRdb passed the public sequencing reads through fastp at Q25 and MiXCR, retaining productive beta sequences. Under each unique CDR3 protein, matching rows form one entry showing the most common genes and DNA. The sample profile shows roughly 81,000 distinct CDR3 sequences; 3.5% to 4.5% of them were found once. The ten largest clones take up roughly 4.4% of the sample. This clonotype was counted ten times or more. Its binding antigen is unknown. No per-base quality is available; no much larger clone lies one base away. The TCR originated in a human donor in good health (CMV status not recorded). Some clones in this sample may be carry-over from other donors' samples. Sequencing used PBMCs.

The CDR3 sequence is CASSGKSYGYTF. The sequence in DNA is TGTGCCAGCAGTGGGAAATCCTATGGCTACACCTTC. The chain is made from TRBV5-4 and TRBJ1-2; the D gene is not confidently resolved. V is pared back by 5 bases and J by 4 bases, with 9 bases lying between the germline termini. CDR1 and CDR2, per the germline V gene (reference sequence), are SGHNT and YYREEE. Counted from cysteine to phenylalanine, this CDR3 has 12 amino acids. The retained sequence is limited to the CDR3, 36 bases, with the frame set at the first base.